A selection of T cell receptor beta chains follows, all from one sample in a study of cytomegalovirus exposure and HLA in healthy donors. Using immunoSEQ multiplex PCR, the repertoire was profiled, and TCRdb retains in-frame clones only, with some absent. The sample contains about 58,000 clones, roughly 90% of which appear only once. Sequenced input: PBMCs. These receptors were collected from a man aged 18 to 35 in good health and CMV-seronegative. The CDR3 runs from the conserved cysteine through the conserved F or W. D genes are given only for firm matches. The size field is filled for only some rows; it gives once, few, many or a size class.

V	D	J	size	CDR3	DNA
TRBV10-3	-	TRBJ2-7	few	CAITPSPPFLEGKYEQYF	TGTGCCATCACCCCCAGCCCGCCCTTCCTGGAGGGCAAATACGAGCAGTACTTC
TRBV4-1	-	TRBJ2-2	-	CASSPGNTGELFF	TGCGCCAGCAGCCCGGGGAACACCGGGGAGCTGTTTTTT
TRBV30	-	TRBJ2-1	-	CAWQADYNEQFF	TGTGCCTGGCAAGCGGACTACAATGAGCAGTTCTTC
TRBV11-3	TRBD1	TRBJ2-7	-	CASSSRQGSVEQYF	TGTGCCAGCAGCTCCAGACAGGGTTCGGTCGAGCAGTACTTC
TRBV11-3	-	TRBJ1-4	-	CASSALAEKLFF	TGTGCCAGCAGCGCACTAGCAGAAAAACTGTTTTTT
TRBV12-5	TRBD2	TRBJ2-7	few	CASGSQAGGPYEQYF	TGTGCTAGTGGCAGTCAAGCGGGAGGGCCGTACGAGCAGTACTTC
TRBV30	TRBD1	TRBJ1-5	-	CAWGGQGAMWRGQPQHF	TGTGCCTGGGGTGGACAGGGGGCGATGTGGCGGGGTCAGCCCCAGCATTTT
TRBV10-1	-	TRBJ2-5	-	CASGPVIFATAETQYF	TGCGCCAGCGGGCCCGTTATATTCGCGACAGCAGAGACCCAGTACTTC
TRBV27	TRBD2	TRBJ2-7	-	CASSLTLAASYEQYF	TGTGCCAGCAGTTTAACCCTAGCGGCCTCCTACGAGCAGTACTTC
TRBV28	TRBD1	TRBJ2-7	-	CASSLTGQAGTSYEQYF	TGTGCCAGCAGCCTAACCGGACAGGCTGGCACTTCCTACGAGCAGTACTTC
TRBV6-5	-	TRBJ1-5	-	CASSYTGNGNQPQHF	TGTGCCAGCAGTTACACAGGGAATGGCAATCAGCCCCAGCATTTT